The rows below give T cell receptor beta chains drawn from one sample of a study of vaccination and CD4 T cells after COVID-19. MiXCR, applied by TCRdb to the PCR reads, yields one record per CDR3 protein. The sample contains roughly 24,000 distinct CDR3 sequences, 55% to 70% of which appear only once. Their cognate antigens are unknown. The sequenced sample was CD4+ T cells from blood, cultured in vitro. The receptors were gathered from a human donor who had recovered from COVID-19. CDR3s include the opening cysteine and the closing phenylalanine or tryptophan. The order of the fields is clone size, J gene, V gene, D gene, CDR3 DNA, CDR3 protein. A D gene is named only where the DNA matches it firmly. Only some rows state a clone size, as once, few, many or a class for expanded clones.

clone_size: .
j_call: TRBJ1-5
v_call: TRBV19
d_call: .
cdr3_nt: TGTGCCAGTATTAGGGGGAATGGCCAGCCCCAGCATTTT
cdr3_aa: CASIRGNGQPQHF

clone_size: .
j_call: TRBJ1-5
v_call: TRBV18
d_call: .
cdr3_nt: TGTGCCAGCTCACGAGGGAATCAGCCCCAGCATTTT
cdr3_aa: CASSRGNQPQHF

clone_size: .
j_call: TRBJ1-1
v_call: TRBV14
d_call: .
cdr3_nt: TGTGCCAGCAGCCAAGATTTCGGGGGAGAAGCTTTCTTT
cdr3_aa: CASSQDFGGEAFF

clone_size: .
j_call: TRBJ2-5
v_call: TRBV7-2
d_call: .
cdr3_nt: TGTGCCAGCAGCTTAGTTGGAAACCACAAGCAGACCCAGTACTTC
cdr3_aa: CASSLVGNHKQTQYF

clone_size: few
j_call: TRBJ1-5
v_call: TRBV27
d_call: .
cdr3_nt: TGTGCCAGCAGTCCACAGGGTACGAATCAGCCCCAGCATTTT
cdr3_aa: CASSPQGTNQPQHF

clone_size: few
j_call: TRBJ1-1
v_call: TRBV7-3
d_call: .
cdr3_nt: TGTGCCAGCAGCTTATGGGGAAACACTGAAGCTTTCTTT
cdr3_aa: CASSLWGNTEAFF

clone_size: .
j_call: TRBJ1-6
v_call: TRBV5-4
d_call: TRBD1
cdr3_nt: TGTGCCAGCAGCGTACCGGGACAGGGAAATTCACCCCTCCACTTT
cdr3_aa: CASSVPGQGNSPLHF

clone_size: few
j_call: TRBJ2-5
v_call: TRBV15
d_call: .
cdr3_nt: TGTGCCACCAGCTCTCTGGTGGGGAGGCCCGGGGCCCAGTACTTC
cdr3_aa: CATSSLVGRPGAQYF

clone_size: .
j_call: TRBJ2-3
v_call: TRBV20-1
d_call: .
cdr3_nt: TGCAGTGCTTGCATTTGGGGGCGGGAGACAGATACGCAGTATTTT
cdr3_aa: CSACIWGRETDTQYF

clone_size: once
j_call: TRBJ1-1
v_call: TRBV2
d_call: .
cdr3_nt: TGTGCCAGCAGTCGGGAGGCCTGGAACACTGAAGCTTTCTTT
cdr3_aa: CASSREAWNTEAFF

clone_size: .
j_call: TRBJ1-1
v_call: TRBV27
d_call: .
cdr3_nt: TGTGCCAGCAGTTCCGGGTATTGGCGGCTCGATGAAGCTTTCTTT
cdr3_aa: CASSSGYWRLDEAFF

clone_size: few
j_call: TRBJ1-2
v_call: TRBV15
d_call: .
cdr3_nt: TGTGCCACCAGCACCCGGGAACAGGGATCAGGCTATGGCTACACCTTC
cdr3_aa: CATSTREQGSGYGYTF

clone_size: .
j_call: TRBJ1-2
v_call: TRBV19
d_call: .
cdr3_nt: TGTGCCAGTAGTTTAGGACAGCTGACGTATGGCTACACCTTC
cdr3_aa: CASSLGQLTYGYTF

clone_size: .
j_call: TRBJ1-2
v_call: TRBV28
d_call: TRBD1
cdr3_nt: TGTGCCAGCACCCTTTTACTAGGGACAGGGAGTGGCTACACCTTC
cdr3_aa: CASTLLLGTGSGYTF

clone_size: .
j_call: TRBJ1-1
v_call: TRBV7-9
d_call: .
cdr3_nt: TGTGCCAGCAGCTTAGATCTGGGTACTGAAGCTTTCTTT
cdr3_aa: CASSLDLGTEAFF

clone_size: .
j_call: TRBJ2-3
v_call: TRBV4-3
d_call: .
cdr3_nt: TGCGCCAGCAGCCAAGATAAGGGGATCTCGGCTACGCAGTATTTT
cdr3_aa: CASSQDKGISATQYF

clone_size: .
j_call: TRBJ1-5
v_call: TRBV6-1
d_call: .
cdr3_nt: TGTGCCAGCAGCCCCGGCGCCGGGAGCGCAGATATCCGTCAGCCCCAGCATTTT
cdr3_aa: CASSPGAGSADIRQPQHF

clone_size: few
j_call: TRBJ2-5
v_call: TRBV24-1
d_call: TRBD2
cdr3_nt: TGTGCCACCAGTGATGGTTCAGCGGGACAAGAGACCCAGTACTTC
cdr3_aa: CATSDGSAGQETQYF

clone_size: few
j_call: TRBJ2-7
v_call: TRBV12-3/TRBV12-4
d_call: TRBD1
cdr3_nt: TGTGCCAGCAGTTTAAAAGTGCTGGGGACAGGGAACTACGAGCAGTACTTC
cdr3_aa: CASSLKVLGTGNYEQYF

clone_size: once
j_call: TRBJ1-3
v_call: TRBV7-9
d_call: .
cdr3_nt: TGTGCCAGCAGCTTCCCAGGGCTCTCTGGAAACACCATATATTTT
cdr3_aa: CASSFPGLSGNTIYF

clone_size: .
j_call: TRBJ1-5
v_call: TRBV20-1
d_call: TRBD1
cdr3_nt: TGCAGTGCTAGAGATCGAGGACAGGGGTACTACAATAGCAATCAGCCCCAGCATTTT
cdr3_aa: CSARDRGQGYYNSNQPQHF

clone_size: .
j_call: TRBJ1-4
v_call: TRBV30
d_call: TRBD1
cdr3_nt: TGTGCCTGGAGTGTACTGACAGGGGGCCAGGGAAAACTGTTTTTT
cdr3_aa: CAWSVLTGGQGKLFF

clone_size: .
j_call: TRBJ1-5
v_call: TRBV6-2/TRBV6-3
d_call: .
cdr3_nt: TGTGCCAGCAGTTACTCGGGGGTTCAGCCCCAGCATTTT
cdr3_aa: CASSYSGVQPQHF

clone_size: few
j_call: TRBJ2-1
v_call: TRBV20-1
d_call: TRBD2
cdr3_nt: TGCAGTGCTAGCAGGTCGGGACTAAGCTCCTACAATGAGCAGTTCTTC
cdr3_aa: CSASRSGLSSYNEQFF

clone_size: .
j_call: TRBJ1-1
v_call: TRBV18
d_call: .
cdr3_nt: TGTGCCAGCTCAAATCGGTGGGGGAACACTGAAGCTTTCTTT
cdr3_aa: CASSNRWGNTEAFF

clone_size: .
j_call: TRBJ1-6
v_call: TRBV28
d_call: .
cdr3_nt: TGTGCCAGCACTTCCAGGCAGGGGTCCTATAATTCACCCCTCCACTTT
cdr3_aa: CASTSRQGSYNSPLHF

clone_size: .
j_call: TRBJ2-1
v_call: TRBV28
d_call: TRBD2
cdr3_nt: TGTGCCAGCAGTTTCTGGACTAGCGGGTACAATGAGCAGTTCTTC
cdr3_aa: CASSFWTSGYNEQFF

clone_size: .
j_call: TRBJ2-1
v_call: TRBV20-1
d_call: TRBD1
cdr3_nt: TGCAGCCCGGGACAGAGGCGCGGTGAGCAGTTCTTC
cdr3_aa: CSPGQRRGEQFF

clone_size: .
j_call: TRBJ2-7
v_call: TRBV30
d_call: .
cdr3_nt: TGTGCCTGGAGTGTAAGTGGTAGGTACGAGCAGTACTTC
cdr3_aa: CAWSVSGRYEQYF

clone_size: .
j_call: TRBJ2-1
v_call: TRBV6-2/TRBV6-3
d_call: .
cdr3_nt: TGTGCCAGCAGGGGCGATCTAACCTACAATGAGCAGTTCTTC
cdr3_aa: CASRGDLTYNEQFF

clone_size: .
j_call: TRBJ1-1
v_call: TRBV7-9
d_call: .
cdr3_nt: TGTGCCAGTAGCAAGACGGGTGGCACTGAAGCTTTCTTT
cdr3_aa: CASSKTGGTEAFF

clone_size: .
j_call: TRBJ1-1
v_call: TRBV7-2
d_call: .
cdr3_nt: TGTGCCAGCAGCTTATGGCGACAGATGAACACTGAAGCTTTCTTT
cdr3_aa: CASSLWRQMNTEAFF

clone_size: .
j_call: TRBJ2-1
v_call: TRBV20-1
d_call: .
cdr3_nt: TGTCGCGTCTCCAAGGGGCAAGAGCAGTTCTTC
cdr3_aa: CRVSKGQEQFF

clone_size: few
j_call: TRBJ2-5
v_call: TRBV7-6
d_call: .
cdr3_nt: TGTGCCAGCAGCTTACCGTCGGCGGGAAAGGGGGGGACCCAGTACTTC
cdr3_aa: CASSLPSAGKGGTQYF

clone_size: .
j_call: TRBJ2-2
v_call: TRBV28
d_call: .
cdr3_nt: TGTGCCAGCAGACAATCGGACTTTACAGACACCGGGGAGCTGTTTTTT
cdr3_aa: CASRQSDFTDTGELFF

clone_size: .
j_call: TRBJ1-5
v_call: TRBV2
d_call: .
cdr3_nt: TGTGCCAGCAGCGATAAGGGGGAAGCGAGACAGCATTTT
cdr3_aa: CASSDKGEARQHF

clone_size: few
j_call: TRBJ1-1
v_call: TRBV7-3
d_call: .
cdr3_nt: TGTGCCAGCAGCTCGCAGGGCCTAAACACTGAAGCTTTCTTT
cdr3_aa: CASSSQGLNTEAFF

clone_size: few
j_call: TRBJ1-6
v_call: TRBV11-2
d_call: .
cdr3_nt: TGTGCCAGCAGCTTAGATCATCGGCGTTCAACGAATTCACCCCTCCACTTT
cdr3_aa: CASSLDHRRSTNSPLHF

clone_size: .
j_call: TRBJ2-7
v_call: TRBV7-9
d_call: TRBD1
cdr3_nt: TGTGCCAGCAGCTTAACCCCTCCGGCAGGGGGCTCGTACGAGCAGTACTTC
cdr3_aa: CASSLTPPAGGSYEQYF

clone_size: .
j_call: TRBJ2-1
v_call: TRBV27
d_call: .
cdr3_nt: TGTGCCAGCAGTTTTCGGGGTTACAATGAGCAGTTCTTC
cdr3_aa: CASSFRGYNEQFF

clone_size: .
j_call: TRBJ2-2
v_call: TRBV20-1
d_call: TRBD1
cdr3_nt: TGCAGTGCTAGAGATTTGAGAGGGGGCATCGGGGAGCTGTTTTTT
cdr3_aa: CSARDLRGGIGELFF

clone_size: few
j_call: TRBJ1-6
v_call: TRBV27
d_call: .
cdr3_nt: TGTGCCAGCAGTTTAGAGGGTTTTAATTCACCCCTCCACTTT
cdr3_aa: CASSLEGFNSPLHF

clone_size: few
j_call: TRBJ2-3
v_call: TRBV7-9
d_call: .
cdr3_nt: TGTGCCAGCAGCCAAACCTGGGATACGCAGTATTTT
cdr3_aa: CASSQTWDTQYF

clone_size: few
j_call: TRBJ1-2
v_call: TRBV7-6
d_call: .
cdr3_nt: TGTGCCAGCAGTCTCGACAGACGAGGAGGCTACACCTTC
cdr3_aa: CASSLDRRGGYTF

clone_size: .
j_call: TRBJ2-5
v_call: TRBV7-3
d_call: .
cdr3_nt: TGTGCCAGCAGCCCGCAGGCTGGGGTTGAATATCAAGAGACCCAGTACTTC
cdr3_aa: CASSPQAGVEYQETQYF

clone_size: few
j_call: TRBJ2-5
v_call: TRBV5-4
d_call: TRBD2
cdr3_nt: TGTGCCAGCAGCTTCGGGGGGAGAAACCAAGAGACCCAGTACTTC
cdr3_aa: CASSFGGRNQETQYF

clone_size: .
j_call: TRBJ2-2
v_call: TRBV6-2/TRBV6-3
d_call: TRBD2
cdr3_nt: TGTGCCAGCAGCTCCGGGACTAGCGGCACCGGGGAGCTGTTTTTT
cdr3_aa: CASSSGTSGTGELFF

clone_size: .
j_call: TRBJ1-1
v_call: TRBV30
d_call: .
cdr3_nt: TGTGCCTGGAGGCCCGGGACGCCGAACACTGAAGCTTTCTTT
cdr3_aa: CAWRPGTPNTEAFF

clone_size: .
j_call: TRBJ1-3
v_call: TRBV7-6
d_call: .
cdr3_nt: TGTGCCAGCAGCTTAGCTGGAAACACCATATATTTT
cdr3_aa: CASSLAGNTIYF

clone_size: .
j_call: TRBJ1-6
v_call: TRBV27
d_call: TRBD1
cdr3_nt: TGTGCCAGCAGTTTTGCTGTTATAAGACAGGGAAATAATTCACCCCTCCACTTT
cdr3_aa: CASSFAVIRQGNNSPLHF

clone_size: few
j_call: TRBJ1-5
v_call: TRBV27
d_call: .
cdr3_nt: TGTGCCAGCAGTTACCGGGGCACTAGCAATCAGCCCCAGCATTTT
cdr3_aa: CASSYRGTSNQPQHF

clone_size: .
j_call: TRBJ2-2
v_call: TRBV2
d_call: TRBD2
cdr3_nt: TGTGCCAGCAATCTGGGACTAGCAAGGGCCGGGGAGCTGTTTTTT
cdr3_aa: CASNLGLARAGELFF

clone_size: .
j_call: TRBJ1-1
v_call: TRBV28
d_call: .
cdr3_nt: TGTGCCAGCAGTTTAGTATCTGAAGCTTTCTTT
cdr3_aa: CASSLVSEAFF

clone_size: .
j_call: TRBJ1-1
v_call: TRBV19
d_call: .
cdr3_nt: TGTGCCAGTAGTACCTGGACAAGGACGAACACTGAAGCTTTCTTT
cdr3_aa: CASSTWTRTNTEAFF